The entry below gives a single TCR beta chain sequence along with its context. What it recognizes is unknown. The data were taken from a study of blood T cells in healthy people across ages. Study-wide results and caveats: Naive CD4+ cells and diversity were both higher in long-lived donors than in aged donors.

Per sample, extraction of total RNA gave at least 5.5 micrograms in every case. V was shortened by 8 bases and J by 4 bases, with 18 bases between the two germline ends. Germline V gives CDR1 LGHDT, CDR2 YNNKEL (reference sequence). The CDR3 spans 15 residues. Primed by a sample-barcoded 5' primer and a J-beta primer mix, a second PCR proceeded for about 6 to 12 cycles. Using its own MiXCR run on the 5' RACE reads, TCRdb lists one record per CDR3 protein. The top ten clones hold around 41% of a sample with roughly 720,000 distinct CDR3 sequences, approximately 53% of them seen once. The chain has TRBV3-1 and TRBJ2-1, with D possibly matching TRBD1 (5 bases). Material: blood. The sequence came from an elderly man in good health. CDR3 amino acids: CASGKTDNPYNEQFF. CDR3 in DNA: TGTGCCAGCGGAAAAACGGACAACCCTTACAATGAGCAGTTCTTC.